Below are 30 T cell receptor beta chains sequenced from a single sample in a study of blood T cells in healthy people across ages. A sample-barcoded 5' primer and a J-beta primer mix were used in a second PCR of about 6 to 11 cycles. TCRdb reanalysed the 5' RACE reads using MiXCR and keeps one entry per CDR3 protein. The sample holds under 1,000,000 distinct CDR3 sequences, roughly 34% seen once. The sequenced material came from blood. These receptors were taken from a man between 18 and 35 years old in good health.

The chain employs TRBV20-1 and TRBJ2-7; D is perhaps TRBD1 (6 bases). CDR3 size: 13 residues. V was trimmed by 0 bases and J by 0 bases, leaving 6 bases between them. Germline V gene lookup returns CDR1 DFQATT and CDR2 SNEGSKA (reference sequence). The CDR3 spells CSAREDSSYEQYF. The CDR3 DNA reads TGCAGTGCTAGAGAGGACAGCTCCTACGAGCAGTACTTC.

V gene TRBV27 combines with J gene TRBJ2-2, with TRBD1 as a possible D gene (6 bases). The CDR3 covers 14 residues. CDR1 MNHEY and CDR2 SMNVEV come from the germline V gene (reference sequence). The V and J ends lost 6 bases and 7 bases respectively, with 15 bases between them. The CDR3 DNA is TGTGCCAGCAGAAGCGACAGGTTTAACGGGGAGCTGTTTTTT. This codes for CASRSDRFNGELFF.

The rearrangement links TRBV27 to TRBJ2-7; 8 nucleotides match TRBD1. Trimming removed 5 bases from V and 3 bases from J; junction bases left unmatched: 6. The CDR3 runs 14 residues. Germline lookup yields CDR1 MNHEY and CDR2 SMNVEV (reference sequence). CDR3 region: CASSTTGDSYEQYF. In DNA, the CDR3 is TGTGCCAGCAGTACGACAGGGGACAGCTACGAGCAGTACTTC.

The CDR3 spells CASSLAATRETQYF. DNA of the CDR3: TGTGCCAGCAGCTTAGCGGCTACACGAGAGACCCAGTACTTC. The V gene is TRBV7-2, the J gene TRBJ2-5; D unresolved. From germline, CDR1 is SGHTA and CDR2 FQGNSA. Trimming pared 0 bases from V and 4 bases from J, leaving 9 bases between. There are 14 residues in the CDR3.

The chain's CDR3 is CASSIRTSGGARELFF. For the CDR3, the DNA is TGTGCCAGCAGCATAAGGACTAGCGGGGGGGCACGGGAGCTGTTTTTT. This chain joins TRBV9 and TRBJ2-2; 15 positions match TRBD2. V shed 4 bases and J 9 bases; nucleotides not matched to a gene: 7. The CDR3 covers 16 residues. Germline values: CDR1 SGDLS, CDR2 YYNGEE.

This clonotype turned up a few times. The chain couples TRBV2 to TRBJ1-5; D is ambiguous. This CDR3 is 13 amino acids long. From germline, CDR1 is SNHLY and CDR2 FYNNEI. V was shortened by 4 bases and J by 5 bases, with 9 bases between the two germline ends. The CDR3 here is CASSVDGDQPQHF. The CDR3 bases are TGTGCCAGCAGTGTGGACGGCGATCAGCCCCAGCATTTT.

This rearrangement joins TRBV9 to TRBJ2-5; D is unclear. The CDR3 consists of 14 residues. Germline V lookup: CDR1 SGDLS, CDR2 YYNGEE. Between the trimmed V and J ends, which lost 0 bases and 4 bases, there was a span of 10 bases. The CDR3 DNA sequence: TGTGCCAGCAGCGTAGCTCTAGGCAGAGAGACCCAGTACTTC. Amino acid sequence: CASSVALGRETQYF.

The chain recombines TRBV21-1 with TRBJ2-5; TRBD2, the table's D call, lacks a check against the DNA. TRBV21-1 is an annotated pseudogene. The CDR3 has 16 amino acids. CDR3 loop: CASSKVGRDSLETQYF. In DNA form, the CDR3 reads TGTGCCAGCAGCAAAGTCGGGAGGGACAGCCTCGAGACCCAGTACTTC.

This chain links TRBV12-3 or TRBV12-4 with TRBJ2-3; D call uncertain. CDR3 length equals 11 residues. V was trimmed by 9 bases and J by 13 bases, leaving 17 bases between them. The CDR3 DNA sequence: TGTGCCAGTCAGAGCACAGATATGGAGTATTTT. It is translated as CASQSTDMEYF.

The chain is built from TRBV5-1 and TRBJ2-1; 8 bases map to TRBD2. The germline CDR1 and CDR2 sequences are SGHRS and YFSETQ. Unmatched junction bases numbered 4, after V lost 1 base and J lost 1 base. The length of the CDR3 is 16 residues. The CDR3 protein is CASSLSTSGSYNEQFF. DNA of the CDR3: TGCGCCAGCAGCTTGTCCACTAGCGGATCCTACAATGAGCAGTTCTTC.

This clonotype appeared once. The rearrangement links TRBV20-1 to TRBJ1-2; tentatively, D is TRBD1 (6 bases). The germline V and J ends were trimmed by 6 bases and 4 bases, with 21 bases remaining between them. This CDR3 is 15 amino acids long. CDR1 DFQATT and CDR2 SNEGSKA come from the germline V gene (reference sequence). CDR3 DNA: TGCAGTGCGGACAGTCGAGGACTAAGGGGCTATGGCTACACCTTC. Translating gives CSADSRGLRGYGYTF.

Worth noting for this clonotype: At one of its ends the junction is not consistent with the germline gene, which may arise from a read error. The genes are TRBV28 and TRBJ2-3; a weak D match, TRBD2 (6 bases). The CDR3 length is 13 residues. From germline, CDR1 is MDHEN and CDR2 SYDVKM. The CDR3 is CTSSLGGADTQYF. The CDR3 DNA reads as TGTACCAGCAGTTTGGGGGGAGCAGATACGCAGTATTTT.

This chain connects TRBV6-2 or TRBV6-3 to TRBJ1-5, with TRBD1 as a possible D gene (5 bases). The CDR3 consists of 17 residues. Trimming took off 5 bases at V and 0 bases at J, with 17 bases between the two ends. Germline CDR1 and CDR2: MNHEY and SVGEGT. CDR3 coding DNA: TGTGCCAGCAGTGGAGGGGAAGGGTCCTATAGCAATCAGCCCCAGCATTTT. Amino acid sequence: CASSGGEGSYSNQPQHF.

The chain is built from TRBV4-3 and TRBJ2-1; D remains ambiguous. Germline loops: CDR1 LGHNA, CDR2 YSLEER. This CDR3 is built from 11 residues. Trimming removed 8 bases at V and 2 bases at J, with 4 bases between. CDR3 region: CASGAYNEQFF. The CDR3 region has the DNA TGCGCCAGCGGAGCCTACAATGAGCAGTTCTTC.

This clonotype was counted only a few times. V usage is TRBV28 and J usage is TRBJ1-5, with unresolved D. Trimming shortened V by 4 bases and J by 11 bases, and 21 bases separated the two germline ends. CDR3 length equals 15 residues. Germline V gene data show CDR1 as MDHEN and CDR2 as SYDVKM. CDR3 DNA sequence: TGTGCCAGCAGTTCCCCCGGGATTCTATCAGCGGCCCAGCATTTT. The encoded protein is CASSSPGILSAAQHF.

This clonotype was observed many times. The chain employs TRBV20-1 and TRBJ2-1, with 8 bases fitting TRBD2. The CDR3 runs 14 residues. From germline, CDR1 is DFQATT and CDR2 SNEGSKA (reference sequence). J was trimmed by 4 bases and V by 3 bases; bases with no gene match: 5. The CDR3: CSASGGGLYNEQFF. DNA of the CDR3: TGCAGTGCTAGTGGCGGGGGGTTATACAATGAGCAGTTCTTC.

V usage is TRBV16 and J usage is TRBJ2-4, with D possibly matching TRBD1 (5 bases). Judging by the DNA end, TRBJ2-7 fits better; the J call may be wrong. From germline, CDR1 is KGHSY and CDR2 FQNENV. The CDR3 runs 16 residues. CDR3 in DNA: TGTGCCAGCAGCCAATCGACGGACAAGCTTACCTACGAGCAGTACTTC. It yields the protein CASSQSTDKLTYEQYF.

On this clonotype: The junction differs from germline at one of its ends, possibly a read error. This chain joins TRBV7-9 and TRBJ1-2, with D unresolved. The CDR3 length is 13 residues. From germline, CDR1 is SEHNR and CDR2 FQNEAQ (reference sequence). The chain's CDR3 is CASVPTDNDGYTF. The DNA of the CDR3 is TGTGCCAGCGTTCCTACAGATAACGATGGCTACACCTTC.

V usage is TRBV7-3 and J usage is TRBJ2-3; D perhaps matches TRBD1 (5 bases). The ends were cut back, 5 bases at V and 7 bases at J, with 13 bases in the middle. Germline CDR1 SGHTA, CDR2 FQGTGA. There are 13 residues in the CDR3. The CDR3 spells CASSVEGANTQYF. The CDR3 DNA is TGTGCCAGCAGCGTAGAAGGGGCGAATACGCAGTATTTT.

This chain joins TRBV12-3 or TRBV12-4 and TRBJ1-4; tentative D call: TRBD1 (5 bases). The CDR3 is 15 amino acids. Deletions cut 5 bases from V and 2 bases from J, with 12 bases between. CDR3 in amino acids: CASSSAGWTNEKLFF. The CDR3 DNA is TGTGCCAGCAGTAGTGCAGGGTGGACTAATGAAAAACTGTTTTTT.

This clonotype has just a few counts. V gene TRBV20-1 combines with J gene TRBJ1-5; D gene unclear. V lost 6 bases to trimming and J lost 0 bases, with 9 bases between them. Germline-derived CDR1 and CDR2 are DFQATT and SNEGSKA (reference sequence). The CDR3 extends over 13 amino acids. DNA of the CDR3: TGCAGTGCGGATGACAATAGCAATCAGCCCCAGCATTTT. It is translated as CSADDNSNQPQHF.

The J gene is TRBJ2-1, the V gene TRBV7-9; 8 bases line up with TRBD1. CDR3 size: 15 residues. Per the germline V gene, CDR1 is SEHNR and CDR2 is FQNEAQ (reference sequence). V shed 4 bases, J shed 2 bases, and the junction held 4 bases outside the gene matches. CDR3 DNA sequence: TGTGCCAGCAGCTCTAAGACAGGGGCCTACAATGAGCAGTTCTTC. Translation: CASSSKTGAYNEQFF.

Comments on this clonotype: This may come from a read error, since a much larger clone is one base off. This chain uses TRBV5-1 with TRBJ2-1; no clear D gene. V lost 4 bases and J lost 0, with 8 bases in between. CDR1 SGHRS and CDR2 YFSETQ come from the germline V gene. The CDR3 is made up of 14 amino acids. The CDR3 sequence is CASSVVTSYNEQFF. The CDR3 DNA reads as TGCGCCAGCAGCGTGGTCACCTCCTACAATGAGCAGTTCTTC.

Many counts were recorded for this clonotype. This chain links TRBV7-2 with TRBJ2-7; D is undetermined. There are 12 residues in the CDR3. V lost 4 bases, J lost 3 bases, and 7 bases lay in between. CDR1 is SGHTA and CDR2 is FQGNSA in the germline V gene. This CDR3 is CASSSIHYEQYF. DNA of the CDR3: TGTGCCAGCAGCTCAATTCACTACGAGCAGTACTTC.

The rearrangement joins TRBV10-2 to TRBJ2-5; no definite D call. The CDR3 runs to 14 residues. Per germline, CDR1 WSHSY and CDR2 SAAADI. Deletions cut 10 bases from V and 4 bases from J, with 19 bases between. The chain's CDR3 is CATSAISGLETQYF. The CDR3 DNA reads as TGCGCCACATCCGCTATTAGTGGGTTAGAGACCCAGTACTTC.

This clonotype was observed a handful of times. V and J are TRBV12-3 or TRBV12-4 and TRBJ2-3; 9 positions match TRBD1. This CDR3 is built from 16 residues. V dropped 3 bases and J dropped 4; count of bases not matched to a gene: 8. Here the CDR3 DNA reads TGTGCCAGCAGTTTGGGAGAACAGGGGGCCGCAGATACGCAGTATTTT. Its protein product is CASSLGEQGAADTQYF.

The genes are TRBV29-1 and TRBJ2-3; 7 nucleotides line up with TRBD1. Germline V gives CDR1 SQVTM, CDR2 ANQGSEA. The CDR3 consists of 13 residues. V lost 5 bases, J lost 1 base, and 3 bases stayed unmatched. CDR3 in DNA: TGCAGCGTTAAAACAGGGGGCACAGATACGCAGTATTTT. Protein product: CSVKTGGTDTQYF.

Details on this clonotype: Possible read error: a much larger clone is one base away. In DNA form, the CDR3 reads TGTGCCAGCAGCACGGGTACGATTAACTATGGCTACACCTTC. The encoded protein is CASSTGTINYGYTF. The genes are TRBV21-1 and TRBJ1-2. TRBV21-1 is given as a pseudogene. This CDR3 region has 14 residues.

Regarding this clonotype: At one end, the junction sequence differs from germline, possibly due to a read error. This chain connects TRBV10-3 to TRBJ2-7; no clear D gene. CDR1 and CDR2 from the germline V gene are ENHRY and SYGVKD. The CDR3 covers 15 residues. This CDR3 is CAVSESMAGTYEQYF. DNA of the CDR3: TGTGCCGTCAGTGAGTCGATGGCCGGTACCTACGAGCAGTACTTC.

To note about this clonotype: One junction end does not reproduce the germline sequence, and a read error may be involved. V gene TRBV4-3 combines with J gene TRBJ1-2; TRBD1 matches at 8 bases. Germline CDR1 reads LGHNA; CDR2 reads YSLEER. The CDR3 length is 15 residues. For the CDR3, the DNA is TGCGTCAGCAGCCAAGATACAGGGGGGAACTATGGCTACACCTTC. Translated, it gives CVSSQDTGGNYGYTF.